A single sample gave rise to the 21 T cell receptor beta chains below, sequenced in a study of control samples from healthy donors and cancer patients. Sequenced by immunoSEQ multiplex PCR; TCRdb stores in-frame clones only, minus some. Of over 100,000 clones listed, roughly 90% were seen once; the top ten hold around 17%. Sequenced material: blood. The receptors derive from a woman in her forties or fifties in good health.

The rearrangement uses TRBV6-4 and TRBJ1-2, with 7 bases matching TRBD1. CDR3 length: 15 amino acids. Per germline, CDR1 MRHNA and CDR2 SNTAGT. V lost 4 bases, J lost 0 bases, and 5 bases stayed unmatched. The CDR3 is CASSVGTASNYGYTF. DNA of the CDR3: TGTGCCAGCAGTGTTGGGACAGCTTCTAACTATGGCTACACCTTC.

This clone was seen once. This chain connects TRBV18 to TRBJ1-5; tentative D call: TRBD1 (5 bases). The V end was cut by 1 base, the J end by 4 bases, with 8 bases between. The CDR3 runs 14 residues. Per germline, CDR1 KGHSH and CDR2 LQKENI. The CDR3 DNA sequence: TGTGCCAGCTCACCACAAAAGGGGAATCAGCCCCAGCATTTT. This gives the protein CASSPQKGNQPQHF. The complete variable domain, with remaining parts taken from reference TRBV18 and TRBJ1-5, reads NAGVMQNPRHLVRRRGQEARLRCSPMKGHSHVYWYRQLPEEGLKFMVYLQKENIIDESGMPKERFSAEFPKEGPSILRIQQVVRGDSAAYFCASSPQKGNQPQHFGDGTRLSIL.

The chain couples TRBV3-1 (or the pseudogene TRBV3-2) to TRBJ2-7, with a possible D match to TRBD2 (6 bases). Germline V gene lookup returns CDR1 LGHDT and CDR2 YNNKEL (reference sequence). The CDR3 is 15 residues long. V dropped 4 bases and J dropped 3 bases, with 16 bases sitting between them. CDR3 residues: CASSRGIGVNYEQYV. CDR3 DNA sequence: TGTGCCAGCAGCCGCGGGATCGGCGTCAACTACGAGCAGTACGTC.

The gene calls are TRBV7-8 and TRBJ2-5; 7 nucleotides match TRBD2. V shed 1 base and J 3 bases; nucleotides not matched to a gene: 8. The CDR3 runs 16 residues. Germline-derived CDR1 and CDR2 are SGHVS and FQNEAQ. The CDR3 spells CASSLVRLAVKETQYF. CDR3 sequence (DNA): TGTGCCAGCAGCTTAGTGAGGCTAGCGGTTAAAGAGACCCAGTACTTC.

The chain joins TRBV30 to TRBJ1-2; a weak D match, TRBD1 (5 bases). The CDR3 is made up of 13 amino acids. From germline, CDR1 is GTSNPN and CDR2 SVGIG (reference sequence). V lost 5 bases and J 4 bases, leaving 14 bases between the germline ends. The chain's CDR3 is CAWWDGAPYGYTF. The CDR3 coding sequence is TGTGCCTGGTGGGATGGGGCCCCCTATGGCTACACCTTC.

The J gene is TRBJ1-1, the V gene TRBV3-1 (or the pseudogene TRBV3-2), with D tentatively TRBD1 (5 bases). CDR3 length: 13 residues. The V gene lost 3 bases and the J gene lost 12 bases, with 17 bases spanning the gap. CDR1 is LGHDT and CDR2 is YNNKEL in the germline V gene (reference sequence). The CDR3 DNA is TGTGCCAGCAGCCACGCGAAGGGGAGTGGAACTTTCTTT. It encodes CASSHAKGSGTFF.

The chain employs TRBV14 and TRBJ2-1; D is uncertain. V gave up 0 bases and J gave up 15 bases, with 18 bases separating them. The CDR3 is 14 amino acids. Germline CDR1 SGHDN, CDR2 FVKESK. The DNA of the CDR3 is TGTGCCAGCAGCCAAGATCCATCGGGCAGTATGGGGTTCTTC. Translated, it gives CASSQDPSGSMGFF.

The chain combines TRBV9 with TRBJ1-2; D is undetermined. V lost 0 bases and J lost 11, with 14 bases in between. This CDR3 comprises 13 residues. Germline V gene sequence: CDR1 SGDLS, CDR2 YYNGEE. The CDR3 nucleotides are TGTGCCAGCAGCGTAGCTGTACAGACCGAGTACACCTTC. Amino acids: CASSVAVQTEYTF.

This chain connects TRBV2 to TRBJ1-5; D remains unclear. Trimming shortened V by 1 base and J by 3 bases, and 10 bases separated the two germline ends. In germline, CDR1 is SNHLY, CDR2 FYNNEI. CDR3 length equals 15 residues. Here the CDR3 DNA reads TGTGCCAGCAGTGAAGGAGGCAGGCTCAATCAGCCCCAGCATTTT. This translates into CASSEGGRLNQPQHF.

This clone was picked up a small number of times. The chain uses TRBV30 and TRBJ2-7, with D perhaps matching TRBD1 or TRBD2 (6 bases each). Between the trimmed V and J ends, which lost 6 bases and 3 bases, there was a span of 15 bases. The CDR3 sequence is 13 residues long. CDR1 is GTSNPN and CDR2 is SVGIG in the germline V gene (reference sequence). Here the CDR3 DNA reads TGTGCCTGTACGGGGGACACGAGCTACGAGCAGTACTTC. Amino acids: CACTGDTSYEQYF. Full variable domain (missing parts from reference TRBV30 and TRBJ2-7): SQTIHQWPATLVQPVGSPLSLECTVEGTSNPNLYWYRQAAGRGLQLLFYSVGIGQISSEVPQNLSASRPQDRQFILSSKKLLLSDSGFYLCACTGDTSYEQYFGPGTRLTVT.

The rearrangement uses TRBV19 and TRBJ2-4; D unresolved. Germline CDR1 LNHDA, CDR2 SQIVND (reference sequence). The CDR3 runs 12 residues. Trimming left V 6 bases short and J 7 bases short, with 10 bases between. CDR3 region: CASRLAPNIQYF. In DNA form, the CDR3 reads TGTGCCAGTAGGCTCGCGCCTAACATTCAGTACTTC.

In nucleotides, the CDR3 is TGTGCCAGCAGTTTATCGCGGGGACTAGCGGGCTCCGGGGAGCTGTTTTTT. It encodes CASSLSRGLAGSGELFF. The chain joins TRBV6-2 or TRBV6-3 to TRBJ2-2; 12 bases are a match to TRBD2. The CDR3 consists of 17 residues. The trim removed 4 bases at V and 6 bases at J, leaving 9 bases unmatched. CDR1 is MNHEY, CDR2 SVGEGT, per germline.

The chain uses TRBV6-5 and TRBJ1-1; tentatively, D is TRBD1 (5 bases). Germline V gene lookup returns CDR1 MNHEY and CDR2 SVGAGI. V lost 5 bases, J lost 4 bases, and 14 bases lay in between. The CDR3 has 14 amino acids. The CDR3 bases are TGTGCCAGCAGTCCCGAGCAGGGTGGCACTGAAGCTTTCTTT. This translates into CASSPEQGGTEAFF.

The CDR3 protein is CASSFIVTGELFF. The CDR3 region has the DNA TGTGCCAGCAGTTTTATCGTCACCGGGGAGCTGTTTTTT. The chain joins TRBV27 to TRBJ2-2, with D uncertain. V lost 3 bases, J lost 4 bases, and 6 bases lay in between. CDR1 is MNHEY, CDR2 SMNVEV, per germline (reference sequence). The length of the CDR3 is 13 residues.

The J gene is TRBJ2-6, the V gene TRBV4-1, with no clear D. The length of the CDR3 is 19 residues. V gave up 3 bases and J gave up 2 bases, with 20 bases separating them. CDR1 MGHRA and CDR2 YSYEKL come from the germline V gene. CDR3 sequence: CASSQALARRLTGANVLTF. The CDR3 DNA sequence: TGCGCCAGCAGCCAGGCTTTGGCGAGGCGGCTTACTGGGGCCAACGTCCTGACTTTC.

This chain's CDR3 is CASTPRIGNTIYF. The CDR3 DNA reads as TGTGCCAGCACCCCGCGGATCGGAAACACCATATATTTT. V and J are TRBV6-5 and TRBJ1-3; D call uncertain. The CDR3 consists of 13 residues. The germline V gene encodes CDR1 MNHEY and CDR2 SVGAGI. V was clipped by 7 bases and J by 4 bases, with 11 bases between them.

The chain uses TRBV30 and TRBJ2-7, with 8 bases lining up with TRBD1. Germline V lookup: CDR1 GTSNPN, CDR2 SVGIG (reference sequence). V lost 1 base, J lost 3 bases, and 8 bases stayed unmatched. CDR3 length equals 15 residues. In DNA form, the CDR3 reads TGTGCCTGGAGTGAAAGGCAGGGGGCCCTCTACGAGCAGTACTTC. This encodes CAWSERQGALYEQYF.

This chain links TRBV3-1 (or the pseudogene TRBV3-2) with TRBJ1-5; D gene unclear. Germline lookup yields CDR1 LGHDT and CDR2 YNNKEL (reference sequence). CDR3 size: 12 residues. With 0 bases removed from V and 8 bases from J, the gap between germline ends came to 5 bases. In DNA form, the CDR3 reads TGTGCCAGCAGCCAAGAAAGGGAGCCCCAGCATTTT. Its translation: CASSQEREPQHF.

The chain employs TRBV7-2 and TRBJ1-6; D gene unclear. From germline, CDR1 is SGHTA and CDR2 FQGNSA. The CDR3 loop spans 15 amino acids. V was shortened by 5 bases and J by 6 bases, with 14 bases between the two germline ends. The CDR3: CASSPQAQTNSPLHF. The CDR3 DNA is TGTGCCAGCAGCCCCCAGGCGCAGACTAATTCACCCCTCCACTTT.

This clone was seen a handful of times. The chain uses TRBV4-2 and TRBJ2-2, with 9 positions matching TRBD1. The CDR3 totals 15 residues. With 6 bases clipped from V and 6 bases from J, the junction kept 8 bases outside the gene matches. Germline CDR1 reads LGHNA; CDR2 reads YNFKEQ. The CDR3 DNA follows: TGTGCCAGCAGACCGGGACAGGGTGGCCCCGGGGAGCTGTTTTTT. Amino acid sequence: CASRPGQGGPGELFF.

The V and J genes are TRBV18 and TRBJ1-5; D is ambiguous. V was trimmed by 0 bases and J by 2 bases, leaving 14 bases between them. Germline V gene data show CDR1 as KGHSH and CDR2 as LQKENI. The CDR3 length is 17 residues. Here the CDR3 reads CASSPPGPSRGNQPQHF. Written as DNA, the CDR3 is TGTGCCAGCTCACCACCAGGTCCTTCGCGGGGCAATCAGCCCCAGCATTTT.